The T cell receptor beta chain under discussion was sequenced for a study of cytomegalovirus exposure and HLA in healthy donors. Broader study findings: Among TCR beta chains, those listed as cytomegalovirus-associated numbered some 160. In the 95 to 150 validation repertoires, about 94% of cluster scores exceeded 0, per a later analysis. A few of the chains that were CMV-associated were confirmed in vitro to be specific for CMV antigens. Across donors, most TCRs were seen rarely, yet some public ones were widespread.

Clones were read by immunoSEQ multiplex PCR, and TCRdb kept only the in-frame ones, dropping some. This sample yields 150,000 to 200,000 clones, of which approximately 80% are seen a single time; around 2.4% belongs to the top ten. Trimming removed 0 bases at V and 0 bases at J, with 10 bases between. The CDR3 covers 16 residues. The germline V gene has CDR1 LGHNA and CDR2 YNFKEQ. Comment on this clone: Its target is unknown.

Input material: PBMCs. This receptor was identified in a young man in good health and CMV-seropositive. The rearrangement links TRBV4-2 to TRBJ2-3; no clear D. The CDR3 sequence is CASSQDWSTSTDTQYF. The CDR3 nucleotides read TGTGCCAGCAGCCAAGACTGGAGCACTAGCACAGATACGCAGTATTTT.